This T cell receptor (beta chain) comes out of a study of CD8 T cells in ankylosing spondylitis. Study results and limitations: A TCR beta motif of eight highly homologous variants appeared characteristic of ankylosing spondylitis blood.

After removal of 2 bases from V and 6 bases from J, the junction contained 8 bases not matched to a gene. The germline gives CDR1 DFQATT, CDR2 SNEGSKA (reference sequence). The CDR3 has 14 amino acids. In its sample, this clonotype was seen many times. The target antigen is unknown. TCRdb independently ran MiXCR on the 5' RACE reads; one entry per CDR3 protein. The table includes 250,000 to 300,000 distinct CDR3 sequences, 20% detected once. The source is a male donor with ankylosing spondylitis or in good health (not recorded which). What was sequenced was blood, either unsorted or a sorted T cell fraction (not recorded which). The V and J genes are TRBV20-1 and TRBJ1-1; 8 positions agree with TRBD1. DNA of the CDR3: TGCAGTGCTAGATTTCCAGGGGGCATCGCTGAAGCTTTCTTT. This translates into CSARFPGGIAEAFF.